This record looks at one TCR beta chain sequence and its context. The antigen is not known. The sample comes from a study of PD-1 blockade in classical Hodgkin lymphoma. Study-level findings and limits: Nivolumab starters within 1 year of ASCT were excluded. The origin of the repertoire differences remains undefined, with disease activity or prior therapy as possible causes. Newly diagnosed patients reportedly trailed healthy donors in baseline TCR diversity. Complete responders entered with baseline diversity on par with newly diagnosed patients, the results showed.

Time point defined: cycle 4 day 1 (C4D1), after 5 to 7 weeks of nivolumab. No patient escaped relapse after autologous stem cell transplantation, and brentuximab vedotin exposure varied. The germline V and J ends were trimmed by 1 base and 4 bases, with 10 bases remaining between them. Per the germline V gene, CDR1 is MDHEN and CDR2 is SYDVKM. The CDR3 covers 14 residues. The table came from immunoSEQ multiplex PCR; TCRdb's copy has only in-frame clones and leaves some out. Among some 50,000 clones listed, about 80% were seen once. The chain carries TRBV28 and TRBJ2-5; perhaps TRBD2 as D (6 bases). The clonotype originates from a human donor with classical Hodgkin lymphoma. The sequences come from peripheral blood mononuclear cells (PBMCs), collected before the fourth cycle of nivolumab. The CDR3 coding sequence is TGTGCCAGCAGTTTATCCGGCGGGGTAGAGACCCAGTACTTC. Translating gives CASSLSGGVETQYF.